This passage covers 23 T cell receptor beta chains from one sample sequenced in a study of blood T cell repertoires in COVID-19 (dated by TCRdb to 2020 to 2022). Libraries were built with the immunoSEQ multiplex PCR assay. Here the immuneACCESS table is served through TCRdb, limited to in-frame sequences with V and J called. Missing clones are a known gap in these copies; in checked studies unresolved V genes cover under half, and the rest lacks a known reason. This sample gives just over 150,000 clones in total; roughly 79% of them show up just once. Of the sample, 22% falls within the top ten clones. The sequenced sample was peripheral blood. All receptors come from a woman over 75 with acute or convalescent COVID-19.

This clone was counted a few times. The rearrangement links TRBV5-4 to TRBJ2-3; 13 bases align to TRBD2. This CDR3 region has 16 residues. Germline V gene lookup returns CDR1 SGHNT and CDR2 YYREEE (reference sequence). Trimming took 4 bases from V and 5 from J; bases not matched to a gene: 7. The CDR3 DNA sequence: TGTGCCAGCAGCCAGTGGACTAGCGGGAGTGGAGATACGCAGTATTTT. This gives the protein CASSQWTSGSGDTQYF.

The J gene is TRBJ2-1, the V gene TRBV7-2; TRBD2 matches at 10 bases. J was trimmed by 7 bases and V by 5 bases; bases with no gene match: 17. The CDR3 has 18 residues. In germline, CDR1 is SGHTA, CDR2 FQGNSA. CDR3 nucleotides: TGTGCCAGCAGCCTTAGGGGAGGTAGCGGGAGGCCGTCAAATGAGCAGTTCTTC. As protein: CASSLRGGSGRPSNEQFF. Supplemented by reference TRBV7-2 and TRBJ2-1, the full variable domain reads GAGVSQSPSNKVTEKGKDVELRCDPISGHTALYWYRQSLGQGLEFLIYFQGNSAPDKSGLPSDRFSAERTGGSVSTLTIQRTQQEDSAVYLCASSLRGGSGRPSNEQFFGPGTRLTVL.

V is TRBV10-3 and J is TRBJ2-5, with 7 positions matching TRBD1. Trimming took 2 bases from V and 3 from J; bases not matched to a gene: 6. The CDR3 has 15 residues. Germline loops: CDR1 ENHRY, CDR2 SYGVKD. CDR3 sequence: CAISEPLDREETQYF. The CDR3 DNA sequence: TGTGCCATCAGTGAGCCCCTTGACAGGGAAGAGACCCAGTACTTC.

In this sample, this clone turned up once. The chain is built from TRBV10-3 and TRBJ2-7, with 9 bases that match TRBD1. V was pared by 0 bases and J by 2 bases, with 2 bases of the junction left unmatched. The germline V gene encodes CDR1 ENHRY and CDR2 SYGVKD. The CDR3 runs 15 residues. The CDR3: CAISESGQGTYEQYF. DNA of the CDR3: TGTGCCATCAGTGAGTCGGGACAGGGAACCTACGAGCAGTACTTC.

In its sample, this clone was seen a few times. The V gene is TRBV5-4, the J gene TRBJ2-2; 7 positions agree with TRBD1. The CDR3 has 15 amino acids. The V gene end was trimmed by 0 bases and the J gene end by 5 bases; junction bases not matched to a gene: 4. Germline V gene data show CDR1 as SGHNT and CDR2 as YYREEE (reference sequence). The CDR3 sequence: CASSLVQGVTGELFF. The CDR3, as DNA: TGTGCCAGCAGCTTGGTTCAGGGGGTTACCGGGGAGCTGTTTTTT.

V is TRBV6-6 and J is TRBJ1-5; 8 nucleotides match TRBD1. After removal of 5 bases from V and 2 bases from J, the junction contained 8 bases not matched to a gene. Per the germline V gene, CDR1 is MNHNY and CDR2 is SVGAGI (reference sequence). The CDR3 totals 16 residues. The CDR3 DNA reads as TGTGCCAGCAGTCCCGACAGGGGATGGGGCAATCAGCCCCAGCATTTT. Its protein product is CASSPDRGWGNQPQHF.

V is TRBV3-1 (or the pseudogene TRBV3-2) and J is TRBJ1-3; D gene unclear. The CDR3 is made up of 16 amino acids. V was pared by 3 bases and J by 0 bases, with 12 bases between. Per the germline V gene, CDR1 is LGHDT and CDR2 is YNNKEL (reference sequence). The DNA for the CDR3 is TGTGCCAGCAGCCAGGGAGACCCAAGCTCTGGAAACACCATATATTTT. Its protein product is CASSQGDPSSGNTIYF.

The rearrangement uses TRBV27 and TRBJ1-1, with D possibly TRBD1 on 6 matching bases. Deletions cut 6 bases from V and 1 base from J, with 24 bases between. Per germline, CDR1 MNHEY and CDR2 SMNVEV (reference sequence). The CDR3 length is 18 residues. CDR3 coding DNA: TGTGCCAGCAGGATGATGTTGAAGGGGGAAGAATCGAACACTGAAGCTTTCTTT. It specifies CASRMMLKGEESNTEAFF.

The chain joins TRBV27 to TRBJ1-5, with D perhaps TRBD1 (6 bases). Trimming took off 2 bases at V and 0 bases at J, with 14 bases between the two ends. The CDR3 is 17 amino acids. Germline CDR1 MNHEY, CDR2 SMNVEV (reference sequence). CDR3 DNA sequence: TGTGCCAGCAGTTTACGCAGTACAGGGTTTAGCAATCAGCCCCAGCATTTT. Translation: CASSLRSTGFSNQPQHF.

This chain connects TRBV29-1 to TRBJ2-3; TRBD2 matches at 8 bases. V gave up 4 bases and J gave up 3 bases; unmatched junction bases: 0. Germline lookup yields CDR1 SQVTM and CDR2 ANQGSEA. The CDR3 length is 12 residues. CDR3 sequence: CSVASGTDTQYF. The CDR3 region has the DNA TGCAGCGTTGCTAGCGGGACAGATACGCAGTATTTT.

The V call is TRBV27, the J call TRBJ2-7, with a possible D match to TRBD2 (5 bases). The V end was cut by 2 bases, the J end by 0 bases, with 14 bases between. Germline values: CDR1 MNHEY, CDR2 SMNVEV (reference sequence). The CDR3 covers 16 residues. CDR3 in DNA: TGTGCCAGCAGTTTAGGTTACACCCGGGACTCCTACGAGCAGTACTTC. Amino acids: CASSLGYTRDSYEQYF.

This rearrangement joins TRBV19 to TRBJ2-1; 8 bases map to TRBD2. This CDR3 contains 17 residues. V was pared by 4 bases and J by 5 bases, with 13 bases of the junction left unmatched. Germline V CDR1 and CDR2: LNHDA, SQIVND (reference sequence). CDR3 DNA: TGTGCCAGTAGTAGTGGGGGACTAGGGGGAGGGAACAATGAGCAGTTCTTC. Protein: CASSSGGLGGGNNEQFF.

This clone came up once. The rearrangement joins TRBV10-1 to TRBJ2-2; TRBD1 aligns across 11 bases. V shed 6 bases, J shed 6 bases, and the junction held 6 bases outside the gene matches. The CDR3 is 15 residues long. Germline V gene data show CDR1 as WNHNN and CDR2 as SYGVQD (reference sequence). The CDR3 coding sequence is TGCGCCAGCAGCGCCGGGACAGGGGGGGCCGGGGAGCTGTTTTTT. Amino acids: CASSAGTGGAGELFF.

This clone was seen just once. Other DNA sequences of this sample code for an identical CDR3. This rearrangement joins TRBV19 to TRBJ1-1; D ambiguous. V gave up 2 bases and J gave up 0 bases, with 7 bases separating them. CDR1 is LNHDA, CDR2 SQIVND, per germline (reference sequence). The CDR3 totals 14 residues. Here the CDR3 reads CASSIPQMNTEAFF. In DNA form, the CDR3 reads TGTGCCAGTAGTATACCCCAGATGAACACTGAAGCTTTCTTT.

The chain links TRBV7-9 to TRBJ1-3; weak D call: TRBD1 (6 bases). CDR3 length equals 15 residues. Looked up from germline, CDR1 is SEHNR and CDR2 is FQNEAQ (reference sequence). The germline V and J ends were trimmed by 5 bases and 4 bases, with 15 bases remaining between them. The CDR3 region is CASSPAPQGGNTIYF. CDR3 nucleotide sequence: TGTGCCAGCAGCCCCGCCCCACAGGGAGGAAACACCATATATTTT.

This rearrangement joins TRBV6-5 to TRBJ1-2, with D uncertain. In germline, CDR1 is MNHEY, CDR2 SVGAGI. V lost 6 bases and J lost 1, with 3 bases in between. The CDR3 consists of 11 residues. The CDR3 loop is CASRSNYGYTF. CDR3 sequence (DNA): TGTGCCAGCAGGAGTAACTATGGCTACACCTTC.

The chain is built from TRBV5-1 and TRBJ2-4, with a possible D match to TRBD1 (5 bases). This CDR3 region has 13 residues. Germline V gene lookup returns CDR1 SGHRS and CDR2 YFSETQ. Trimming removed 1 base from V and 5 bases from J, with 7 bases in between. The CDR3, as DNA: TGCGCCAGCAGCTTGCAAGGGGAAAACATTCAGTACTTC. This gives the protein CASSLQGENIQYF.

The rearrangement links TRBV6-1 to TRBJ1-2; 8 positions agree with TRBD1. Losses at the gene ends were 0 bases for V and 3 bases for J; bases not matched to a gene: 6. The CDR3 runs to 16 residues. Per the germline V gene, CDR1 is MNHNS and CDR2 is SASEGT. DNA for the CDR3: TGTGCCAGCAGTGAAGCCATCGGACAGGGTTACTATGGCTACACCTTC. It yields the protein CASSEAIGQGYYGYTF.

This clone was detected only a few times. V usage is TRBV12-3 or TRBV12-4 and J usage is TRBJ1-3; no clear D. V dropped 3 bases and J dropped 4 bases, with 4 bases sitting between them. The CDR3 spans 12 residues. CDR3 amino acids: CASSFQGNTIYF. The CDR3 bases are TGTGCCAGCAGTTTTCAGGGAAACACCATATATTTT.

This sequence joins TRBV5-1 and TRBJ2-7, with TRBD2 matching over 7 bases. Germline V gene lookup returns CDR1 SGHRS and CDR2 YFSETQ. Losses at the gene ends were 0 bases for V and 3 bases for J; bases not matched to a gene: 6. The CDR3 is 15 residues long. The chain's CDR3 is CASSLEAGVNYEQYF. CDR3 nucleotide sequence: TGCGCCAGCAGCTTGGAGGCGGGAGTCAACTACGAGCAGTACTTC.

This clone was seen once. The chain is built from TRBV6-1 and TRBJ1-1, with D hard to call. CDR3 size: 10 residues. The V end was cut by 2 bases, the J end by 7 bases, with 2 bases between. The germline gives CDR1 MNHNS, CDR2 SASEGT. CDR3 nucleotide sequence: TGTGCCAGCAGTGAACTTGAAGCTTTCTTT. It specifies CASSELEAFF.

V usage is TRBV29-1 and J usage is TRBJ1-6; 7 positions agree with TRBD1. Germline V gene data show CDR1 as SQVTM and CDR2 as ANQGSEA. Trimming removed 4 bases from V and 9 bases from J; junction bases left unmatched: 3. The CDR3 is 12 amino acids. Here the CDR3 DNA reads TGCAGCGTTGGGGACAGTTCTTCACCCCTCCACTTT. Amino acid sequence: CSVGDSSSPLHF.

The chain employs TRBV6-5 and TRBJ2-7, with 8 bases matching TRBD1. The J segment lost 6 bases and the V segment lost 0 bases, leaving 4 bases of the junction unmatched. This CDR3 is 14 amino acids long. Per the germline V gene, CDR1 is MNHEY and CDR2 is SVGAGI. CDR3: CASSYSADRGEQYF. CDR3 DNA sequence: TGTGCCAGCAGTTACTCCGCCGACAGGGGCGAGCAGTACTTC.